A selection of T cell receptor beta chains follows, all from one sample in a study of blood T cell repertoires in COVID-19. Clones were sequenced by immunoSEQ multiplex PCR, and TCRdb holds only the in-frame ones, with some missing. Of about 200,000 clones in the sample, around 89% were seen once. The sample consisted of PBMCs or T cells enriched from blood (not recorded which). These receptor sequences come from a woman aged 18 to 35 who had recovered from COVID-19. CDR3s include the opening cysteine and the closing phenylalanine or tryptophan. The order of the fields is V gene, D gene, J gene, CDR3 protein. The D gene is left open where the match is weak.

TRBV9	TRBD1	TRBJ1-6	CASSVEGTGGSPLHF
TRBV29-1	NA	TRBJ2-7	CSVIWEANYEQYF
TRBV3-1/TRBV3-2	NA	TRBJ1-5	CASSQNSPFPGSNQPQHF
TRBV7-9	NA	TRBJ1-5	CASSLGAVPQHF
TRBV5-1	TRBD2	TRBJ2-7	CASSLDRGGGNYEQYF
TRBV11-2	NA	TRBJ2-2	CARTPWTFGPTGELFF
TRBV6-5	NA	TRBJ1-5	CASSSPGIGQPQHF
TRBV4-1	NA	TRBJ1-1	CASSLDKGTEAFF
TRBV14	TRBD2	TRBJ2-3	CASSLDPSGGPSDTQYF
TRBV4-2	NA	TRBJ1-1	CASSQGSGRDEAFF
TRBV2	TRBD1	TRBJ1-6	CASSRDRNSPLHF
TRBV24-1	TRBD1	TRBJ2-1	CATSARQGGEQFF
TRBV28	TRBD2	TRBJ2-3	CASSAPTSGGFRNTQYF
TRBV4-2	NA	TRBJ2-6	CASSQTGTSGANVLTF
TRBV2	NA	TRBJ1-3	CASSGQQYSSGNTIYF
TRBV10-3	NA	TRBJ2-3	CAISDYGEAGHTQYF
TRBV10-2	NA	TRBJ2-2	CASSRGLPEHGELFF